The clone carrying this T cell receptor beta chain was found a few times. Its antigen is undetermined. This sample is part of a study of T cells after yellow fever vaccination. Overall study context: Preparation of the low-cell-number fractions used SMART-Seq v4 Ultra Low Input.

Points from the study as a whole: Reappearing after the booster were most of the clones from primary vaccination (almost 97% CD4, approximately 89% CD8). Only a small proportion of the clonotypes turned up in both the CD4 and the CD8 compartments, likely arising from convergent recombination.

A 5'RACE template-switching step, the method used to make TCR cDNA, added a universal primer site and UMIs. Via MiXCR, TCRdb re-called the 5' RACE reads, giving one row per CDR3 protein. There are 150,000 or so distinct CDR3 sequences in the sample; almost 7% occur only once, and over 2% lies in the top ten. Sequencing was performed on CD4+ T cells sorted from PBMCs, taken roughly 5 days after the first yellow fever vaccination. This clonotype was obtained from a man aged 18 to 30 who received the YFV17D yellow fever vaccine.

In nucleotides, the CDR3 is TGTGCCAGCAGCTCCCCGGACAAGAACACTGAAGCTTTCTTT. It translates to CASSSPDKNTEAFF. The chain combines TRBV7-2 with TRBJ1-1; D perhaps matches TRBD1 (5 bases). The ends were cut back, 4 bases at V and 1 base at J, with 10 bases in the middle. Germline V gene data show CDR1 as SGHTA and CDR2 as FQGNSA. The CDR3 runs 14 residues.